The rows below give T cell receptor beta chains drawn from one sample of a study of blood T cell repertoires in COVID-19. Repertoires were generated with immunoSEQ multiplex PCR, while TCRdb's copy carries only in-frame clones and drops some. The sample holds hundreds of thousands of clones, around 91% seen once. Sequenced: PBMCs or T cells enriched from blood (not recorded which). The origin of the receptors is a woman under 30 who had recovered from COVID-19. Each CDR3 is given with its conserved first and last residue. D genes are given only for firm matches. Size is omitted from some rows. Given values are once, few, many or a class for expanded clones.

d_call | clone_size | j_call | v_call | cdr3_nt | cdr3_aa
NA | NA | TRBJ2-5 | TRBV7-9 | TGTGCCAGCAGCCTCTCCCGGTGGGGAGAGTCGCAAGAGACCCAGTACTTC | CASSLSRWGESQETQYF
NA | NA | TRBJ2-1 | TRBV7-2 | TGTGCCAGCAGCTTAGAGGGGATTTCAGGGCAGGGCCTGGCGAATGAGCAGTTCTTC | CASSLEGISGQGLANEQFF
TRBD1 | NA | TRBJ2-2 | TRBV11-2 | TGTGCCAGCAGCTTAGTAGGGGGCGATCGTACCGGGGAGCTGTTTTTT | CASSLVGGDRTGELFF
TRBD2 | NA | TRBJ2-3 | TRBV5-6 | TGTGCCAGCAGCTCGATATTCGGACTAGCGGGGGTTAGCACAGATACGCAGTATTTT | CASSSIFGLAGVSTDTQYF
NA | NA | TRBJ2-7 | TRBV15 | TGTGCCACCAGCAGAGATTCTGCAGCAGGGATGTCCTACGAGCAGTACTTC | CATSRDSAAGMSYEQYF
TRBD1 | NA | TRBJ1-5 | TRBV27 | TGTGCCAGCGGGATGACAGGGGTAAGCAATCAGCCCCAGCATTTT | CASGMTGVSNQPQHF
NA | NA | TRBJ1-1 | TRBV12-5 | TGTGCTAGTGGTCCGGGGGGGCGGAGCACTGAAGCTTTCTTT | CASGPGGRSTEAFF
TRBD2 | NA | TRBJ2-3 | TRBV5-1 | TGCGCCAGCAGCTTAACCATAGCGGGGGGCGCAGATACGCAGTATTTT | CASSLTIAGGADTQYF
NA | NA | TRBJ2-1 | TRBV4-2 | TGTGCCAGCAGCCAAGACGGGAGATCAAACAATGAGCAGTTCTTC | CASSQDGRSNNEQFF
TRBD1 | NA | TRBJ2-2 | TRBV11-2 | TGTGCCAGCAGCTTTGTATGGGACAGCAACACCGGGGAGCTGTTTTTT | CASSFVWDSNTGELFF
TRBD1 | NA | TRBJ1-2 | TRBV28 | TGTGCCAGCAGTCCCGGGACAGGGAACTATGGCTACACCTTC | CASSPGTGNYGYTF
TRBD1 | NA | TRBJ1-2 | TRBV19 | TGTGCCAGTAGTACCGACGGGACAGGGGCCTATGGCTACACCTTC | CASSTDGTGAYGYTF
NA | NA | TRBJ2-5 | TRBV7-9 | TGTGCCAGCAGTGGGGGACCCCGGGAGGAGACCCAGTACTTC | CASSGGPREETQYF
NA | NA | TRBJ2-1 | TRBV5-1 | TGCGCCAGCAGCTCGACAGGTTACAATGAGCAGTTCTTC | CASSSTGYNEQFF
NA | once | TRBJ2-5 | TRBV2 | TGTGCCAGCACCGAGCAAGAGACCCAGTACTTC | CASTEQETQYF
TRBD2 | NA | TRBJ2-7 | TRBV13 | TGTGCCAGCAGCTTAGTCGGGGGGGCACGGTCCTACGAGCAGTACTTC | CASSLVGGARSYEQYF
NA | NA | TRBJ2-5 | TRBV11-3 | TGTGCCAGCAGCTTAGATGCGTACCAAGAGACCCAGTACTTC | CASSLDAYQETQYF
NA | once | TRBJ2-5 | TRBV10-3 | TGTGCCATCAGTGAGTCGTGGGGGGTCGCTTATCGAGAGACCCAGTACTTC | CAISESWGVAYRETQYF
NA | NA | TRBJ1-1 | TRBV5-1 | TGCGCCAGCAGGTTGGGAGGAAACACTGAAGCTTTCTTT | CASRLGGNTEAFF
TRBD2 | NA | TRBJ2-5 | TRBV4-2 | TGTGCCAGCAGCCAAGAGAGAGCGGGGGGAAATCCCGAGACCCAGTACTTC | CASSQERAGGNPETQYF
NA | NA | TRBJ1-2 | TRBV28 | TGTGCCAGCGAAGGGGTCTATGGCTACACCTTC | CASEGVYGYTF
NA | NA | TRBJ2-1 | TRBV10-3 | TGTGCCATCAGTGAAATTCTCCGGCTTAATCGTGGGCGGGATGAGCAGTTCTTC | CAISEILRLNRGRDEQFF
TRBD1 | NA | TRBJ1-1 | TRBV19 | TGTGCCAGTACCCCGACAGGGTGGGCGAGCACTGAAGCTTTCTTT | CASTPTGWASTEAFF
TRBD1 | NA | TRBJ2-1 | TRBV5-1 | TGCGCCAGCAGCTTGGAACCAGGGGGCCCCTACAATGAGCAGTTCTTC | CASSLEPGGPYNEQFF
TRBD1 | NA | TRBJ1-3 | TRBV30 | TGTGCCTGGAGTCAGGGACAGGGGGCGAACACCATATATTTT | CAWSQGQGANTIYF